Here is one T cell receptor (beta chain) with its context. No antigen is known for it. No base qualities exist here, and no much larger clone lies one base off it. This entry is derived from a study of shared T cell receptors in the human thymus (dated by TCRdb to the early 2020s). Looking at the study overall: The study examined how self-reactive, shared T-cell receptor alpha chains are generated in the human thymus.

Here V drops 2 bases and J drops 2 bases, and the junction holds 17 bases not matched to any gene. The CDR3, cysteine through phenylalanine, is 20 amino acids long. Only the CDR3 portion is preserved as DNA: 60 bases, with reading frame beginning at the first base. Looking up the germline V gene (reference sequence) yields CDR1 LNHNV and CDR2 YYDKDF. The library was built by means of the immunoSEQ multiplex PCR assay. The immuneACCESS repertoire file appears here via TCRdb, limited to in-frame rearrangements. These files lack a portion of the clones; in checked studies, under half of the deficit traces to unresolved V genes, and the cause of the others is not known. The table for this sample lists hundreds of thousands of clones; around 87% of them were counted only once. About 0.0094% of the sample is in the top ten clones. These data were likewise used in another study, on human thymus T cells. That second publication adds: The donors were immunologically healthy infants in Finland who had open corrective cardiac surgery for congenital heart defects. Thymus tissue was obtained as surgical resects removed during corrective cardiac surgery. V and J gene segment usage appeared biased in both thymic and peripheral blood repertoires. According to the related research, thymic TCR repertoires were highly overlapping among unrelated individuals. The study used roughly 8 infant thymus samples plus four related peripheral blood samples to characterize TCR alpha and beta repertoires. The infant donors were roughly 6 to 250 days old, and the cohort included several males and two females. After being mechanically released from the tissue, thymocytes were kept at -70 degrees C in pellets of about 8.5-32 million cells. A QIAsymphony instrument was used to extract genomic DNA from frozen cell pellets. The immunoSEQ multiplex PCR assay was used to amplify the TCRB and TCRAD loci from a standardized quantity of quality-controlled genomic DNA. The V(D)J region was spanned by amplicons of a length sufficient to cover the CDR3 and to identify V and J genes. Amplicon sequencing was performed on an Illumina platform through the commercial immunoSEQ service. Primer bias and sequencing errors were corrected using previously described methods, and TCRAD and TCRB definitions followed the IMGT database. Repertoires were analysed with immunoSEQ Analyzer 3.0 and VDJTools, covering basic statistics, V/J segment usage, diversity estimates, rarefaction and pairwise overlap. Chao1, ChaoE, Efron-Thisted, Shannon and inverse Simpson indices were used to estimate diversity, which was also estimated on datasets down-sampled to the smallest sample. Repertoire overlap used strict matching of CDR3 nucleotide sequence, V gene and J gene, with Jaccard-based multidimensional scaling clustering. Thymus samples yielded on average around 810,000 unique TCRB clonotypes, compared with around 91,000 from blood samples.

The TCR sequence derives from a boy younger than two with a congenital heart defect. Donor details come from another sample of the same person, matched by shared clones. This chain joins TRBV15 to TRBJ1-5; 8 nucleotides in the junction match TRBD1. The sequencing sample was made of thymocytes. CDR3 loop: CATSRNRLDTGQVGNQPQHF. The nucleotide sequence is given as TGTGCCACCAGCAGAAACCGACTGGATACGGGACAGGTCGGCAATCAGCCCCAGCATTTT.